These T cell receptor beta chains were read from a single sample in a study of CD8 T cells in ankylosing spondylitis. MiXCR, applied by TCRdb to the 5' RACE reads, yields one record per CDR3 protein. This table holds 150,000 to 200,000 distinct CDR3 sequences, 10% to 15% found once. The specimen was blood, either unsorted or a sorted T cell fraction (not recorded which). These TCRs come from a female donor with ankylosing spondylitis or in good health (not recorded which). The CDR3 runs from the conserved cysteine through the conserved F or W. A D gene is named only where the DNA matches it firmly. Size is omitted from some rows. Given values are once, few, many or a class for expanded clones.

V	size	J	D	DNA	CDR3
TRBV6-2/TRBV6-3	many	TRBJ2-2	NA	TGTGCCAGCATTGCGTACAGGGGAGGAGATGGGGAGCTGTTTTTT	CASIAYRGGDGELFF
TRBV20-1	few	TRBJ2-3	TRBD2	TGCTGTGCTAGGGGGGCTAGCGGGTACACAGATACGCAGTATTTT	CCARGASGYTDTQYF
TRBV19	NA	TRBJ2-1	NA	TGTGCCAGTAACTCCCCCGGGCTAGCCGTATACAATGAGCAGTTCTTC	CASNSPGLAVYNEQFF
TRBV7-9	NA	TRBJ2-7	TRBD2	TGTGCCAGCAGCCTTCCTAGCGGGAGAGGCGAGCAGTACTTC	CASSLPSGRGEQYF
TRBV20-1	many	TRBJ1-1	TRBD1	TGCAGTGCTAGAGATCCGACAGGGGGTACTGAAGCTTTCTTT	CSARDPTGGTEAFF
TRBV7-2	many	TRBJ2-5	NA	TGTGCCAGCAGCTTTGCGGTTGCGGAGACCCAGTACTTC	CASSFAVAETQYF
TRBV28	many	TRBJ2-7	NA	TGTGCCAGCAGTACCGGGACGGCCACCTACGAGCAGTACTTC	CASSTGTATYEQYF
TRBV24-1	many	TRBJ1-1	TRBD1	TGTGCCACCAGTGAGACAGGGTTGAACACTGAAGCTTTCTTT	CATSETGLNTEAFF
TRBV28	many	TRBJ2-1	TRBD2	TGTGCCAGCAGCCCTAGGGGTAGGGCGGGAGTACGGTTTGAGCAGTTCTTC	CASSPRGRAGVRFEQFF
TRBV7-8	few	TRBJ2-7	TRBD1	TGTGCCAGCAGCGTAACCGGGACAGGGTCCTACGAGCAGTACTTC	CASSVTGTGSYEQYF
TRBV19	NA	TRBJ2-4	NA	TGTGCCAGTAGTATCGGCGGGGCAGGGAACATTCAGTACTTC	CASSIGGAGNIQYF
TRBV5-1	many	TRBJ2-1	NA	TGCGCCAGCAGACTTAGGGGGAGCAACAATGAGCAGTTCTTC	CASRLRGSNNEQFF
TRBV13	NA	TRBJ2-6	TRBD1	TGTGCCAGCAGCCCCAGGGACAGGACCTCCTCTGGGGCCAACGTCCTGACTTTC	CASSPRDRTSSGANVLTF
TRBV29-1	many	TRBJ1-1	TRBD1	TGCAGCGTATCCGGGACAGGGACCGCGGGAGCTTTCTTT	CSVSGTGTAGAFF
TRBV24-1	many	TRBJ2-3	TRBD1	TGTGCCACCAGTGATATGGACAGGGGGCATGAAGATACGCAGTATTTT	CATSDMDRGHEDTQYF
TRBV5-1	NA	TRBJ1-2	TRBD1	TGCGCCAGCAGCTCTGACCCCGGGACAGGGGTCCATGGCTACACCTTC	CASSSDPGTGVHGYTF
TRBV4-2	few	TRBJ2-7	TRBD1	TGTGCCAGCAGGCAGATACTACGGACAGGGGGTCGGGCCTACGAGCAGTACTTC	CASRQILRTGGRAYEQYF
TRBV12-3/TRBV12-4	many	TRBJ2-1	NA	TGTGCCAGCAGACGAGGGGGGGGTGCGCTCTCCTACAATGAGCAGTTCTTC	CASRRGGGALSYNEQFF
TRBV6-1	many	TRBJ2-4	NA	TGTGCCAGCAGCCCGGTGGGGGTCTTAGCCAAAAACATTCAGTACTTC	CASSPVGVLAKNIQYF
TRBV6-1	many	TRBJ1-6	TRBD1	TGTGCCAGCGGCCGTCCGAGACAGGGGTTCCGCTCCTATAATTCACCCCTCCACTTT	CASGRPRQGFRSYNSPLHF
TRBV7-2	many	TRBJ2-1	TRBD2	TGTGCCAGCAGCTGGGATAGCGGGAGCAATGAGCAGTTCTTC	CASSWDSGSNEQFF
TRBV12-3/TRBV12-4	NA	TRBJ2-7	NA	TGTGCCAGCAGAGCTGGGCCCCGGACAGCTCCTTCTTACGAGCAGTACTTC	CASRAGPRTAPSYEQYF
TRBV10-2	many	TRBJ1-5	NA	TGCGCCAGCTCCCCCACCGATAGCAATCAGCCCCAGCATTTT	CASSPTDSNQPQHF
TRBV5-1	few	TRBJ1-3	TRBD1	TGCGCCAGCAGCCAGGGACAGCTAGACTTCTCTGGAAACACCATATATTTT	CASSQGQLDFSGNTIYF
TRBV15	many	TRBJ2-7	TRBD1	TGTGCCACCAGCGGGAACAGGGGCTTAGCCTACGAGCAGTACTTC	CATSGNRGLAYEQYF
TRBV5-1	many	TRBJ2-1	TRBD2	TGCGCCAGCAGCTTCCTAGCGGGAGGGCCTCCTACTGAGCAGTTCTTC	CASSFLAGGPPTEQFF
TRBV12-3/TRBV12-4	many	TRBJ2-7	NA	TGTGCCAGCAGCCCAAGGGGTCTCGGAGTTTCTTCCTACGAGCAGTACTTC	CASSPRGLGVSSYEQYF
TRBV20-1	many	TRBJ1-5	NA	TGCAGTGCTAAGCCCGGGGGAAGCAATCAGCCCCAGCATTTT	CSAKPGGSNQPQHF
TRBV27	many	TRBJ2-2	NA	TGTGCCAGCAGTTGGGGTTCCGGGGAGCTGTTTTTT	CASSWGSGELFF
TRBV20-1	many	TRBJ1-5	TRBD1	TGCAGTGCTAGAGAGGGGACAGGGGTTCGGCCCCAGCATTTT	CSAREGTGVRPQHF
TRBV7-2	many	TRBJ1-3	NA	TGTGCCAGCAGCGCCGACCAGGTCAATGGAAACACCATATATTTT	CASSADQVNGNTIYF
TRBV7-2	many	TRBJ2-3	TRBD2	TGTGCCAGCAGCTTAGTAGCGGGACCGATAGTACAGACGCAGTATTTT	CASSLVAGPIVQTQYF
TRBV13	NA	TRBJ2-2	TRBD2	TGTGCCAGCAGCTCCGGACTAGCGGGAGTCACCGGGGAGCTGTTTTTT	CASSSGLAGVTGELFF
TRBV29-1	many	TRBJ1-1	NA	TGCAGCGTTCGATTACAGTTGAACACTGAAGCTTTCTTT	CSVRLQLNTEAFF
TRBV5-1	NA	TRBJ2-2	NA	TGCTCAAGTGGAGGGGGAGGCACCGGGGAGCTGTTTTTT	CSSGGGGTGELFF
TRBV7-2	many	TRBJ2-1	NA	TGTGCCAGCAGCCGTCCGGGACGGCACAGCAATGAGCAGTTCTTC	CASSRPGRHSNEQFF
TRBV5-1	many	TRBJ2-3	NA	TGCGCCAGCAGTTCTCTGACAGACACAGATACGCAGTATTTT	CASSSLTDTDTQYF
TRBV28	medium-sized	TRBJ2-5	NA	TGTGCCAGCAGTTCCAGGTTGCGACAAGAGACCCAGTACTTC	CASSSRLRQETQYF
TRBV5-1	many	TRBJ1-1	TRBD1	TGCGCCAGCACCATGACAGGGATGAACACTGAAGCTTTCTTT	CASTMTGMNTEAFF
TRBV9	many	TRBJ2-1	TRBD1	TGTGCCAGCAGCCTGAGGGGGACAGTCTACAATGAGCAGTTCTTC	CASSLRGTVYNEQFF
TRBV12-3/TRBV12-4	many	TRBJ2-7	TRBD1	TGTGCCAGCAGTTTTATACAGGGGAACGAGCAGTACTTC	CASSFIQGNEQYF
TRBV19	many	TRBJ1-5	NA	TGTGCCAGTAGTATGGGTGAGTGGAATCAGCCCCAGCATTTT	CASSMGEWNQPQHF
TRBV15	few	TRBJ2-1	TRBD1	TGTGCCACCAGCAGGGGGACAGTACAGTTCTTC	CATSRGTVQFF
TRBV2	once	TRBJ1-3	NA	TGTGCCATCTGCCGAGGAGGTGTGGGACGGGGACGTACTGGAAACACCATATATTTT	CAICRGGVGRGRTGNTIYF
TRBV5-1	NA	TRBJ2-1	NA	TGCGCCAGCAGCTTGAGGCGGCAGAAGCAGTTCTTC	CASSLRRQKQFF
TRBV12-3/TRBV12-4	few	TRBJ1-2	TRBD1	TGTGCCAGCAGTTCGACAGGGGGCACCTATGGCTACACCTTC	CASSSTGGTYGYTF
TRBV20-1	few	TRBJ1-5	NA	TGCAGTGTTCTACAGGGTAATGGCAATCAGCCCCAGCATTTT	CSVLQGNGNQPQHF
TRBV7-4	many	TRBJ2-7	NA	TGTGCCAGCAGCTTAGGCTCGTACACCTACGAGCAGTACTTC	CASSLGSYTYEQYF
TRBV7-9	NA	TRBJ2-5	TRBD2	TGTGCCAGCAGCTTAAGAGGAGCTAGCGGACTACAAGAGACCCAGTACTTC	CASSLRGASGLQETQYF
TRBV6-2/TRBV6-3	many	TRBJ2-3	NA	TGTGCCAGCAGTTATAGGACCACAGATACGCAGTATTTT	CASSYRTTDTQYF
TRBV28	NA	TRBJ2-2	TRBD2	TGTGCCTGCAGTACCGCGGGAGGGAACACCGGGGAGCTGTTTTTT	CACSTAGGNTGELFF
TRBV29-1	many	TRBJ2-2	NA	TGCAGCGTTGAAGAATTTAGGGGGGCGAACACCGGGGAGCTGTTTTTT	CSVEEFRGANTGELFF